This TCR beta chain was recovered during a study of high-grade serous ovarian cancer treatment subgroups. Study as a whole: Mean per sample: around 14,000 reads, 6,000 to 8,000 unique TCR beta rearrangements.

The CDR3 sequence is 16 residues long. CDR1 SGHTA and CDR2 FQGTGA come from the germline V gene. J gave up 3 bases and V 5 bases, and 9 bases lay outside the gene matches. Tumor tissue was taken before any definitive surgery or chemotherapy was given. Only in-frame clones appear in the TCRdb table, and some are missing; sequencing was by immunoSEQ multiplex PCR. The top ten clones hold roughly 4% of a sample with about 10,000 clones, approximately 70% of them seen once. This sequence joins TRBV7-3 and TRBJ2-7, with TRBD2 matching 11 bases. The specimen was tumor tissue. This receptor was identified in a human donor with high-grade serous ovarian cancer. The CDR3 region is CASSPTLAGGNYEQYF. CDR3 nucleotide sequence: TGTGCCAGCAGCCCCACTCTAGCGGGAGGAAACTACGAGCAGTACTTC.